Following are 20 T cell receptor beta chains from one sample sequenced in a study of blood T cell repertoires in COVID-19. Sequenced by immunoSEQ multiplex PCR; TCRdb stores in-frame clones only, minus some. Of roughly 240,000 clones in the sample, about 80% were seen once. Sequenced material: peripheral blood. The receptors originated from a woman older than 75 with acute or convalescent COVID-19.

This sequence joins TRBV18 and TRBJ1-1, with D uncertain. This CDR3 contains 16 residues. V lost 3 bases to trimming and J lost 3 bases, with 17 bases between them. The germline V gene has CDR1 KGHSH and CDR2 LQKENI. The CDR3 nucleotides are TGTGCCAGCTCACCGAACCAACAGATCTTGGACACTGAAGCTTTCTTT. Translation gives CASSPNQQILDTEAFF. The complete variable domain, with remaining parts taken from reference TRBV18 and TRBJ1-1, reads NAGVMQNPRHLVRRRGQEARLRCSPMKGHSHVYWYRQLPEEGLKFMVYLQKENIIDESGMPKERFSAEFPKEGPSILRIQQVVRGDSAAYFCASSPNQQILDTEAFFGQGTRLTVV.

The chain has TRBV7-2 and TRBJ1-5; TRBD1 aligns across 7 bases. Germline V CDR1 and CDR2: SGHTA, FQGNSA. This CDR3 contains 15 residues. V lost 2 bases and J lost 1; bases outside the gene matches: 2. CDR3 coding DNA: TGTGCCAGCAGCTTACTGGGACAGAGCAATCAGCCCCAGCATTTT. Translated, it gives CASSLLGQSNQPQHF.

The V gene is TRBV12-3 or TRBV12-4, the J gene TRBJ2-7; 10 bases align to TRBD1. Trimming cost V 5 bases and J 4 bases; bases outside gene matches: 2. The CDR3 consists of 13 residues. The CDR3 bases are TGTGCCAGCAGTCCGGGACAGGGGTACGAGCAGTACTTC. It is translated as CASSPGQGYEQYF.

CDR3 DNA sequence: TGTGCCATCAGCGACAACTTTAACACTGAAGCTTTCTTT. Its translation: CAISDNFNTEAFF. The chain is built from TRBV10-3 and TRBJ1-1; no clear D gene. Trimming removed 6 bases at V and 2 bases at J, with 10 bases between. This CDR3 comprises 13 residues. Looked up from germline, CDR1 is ENHRY and CDR2 is SYGVKD.

The chain joins TRBV14 to TRBJ2-1, with 11 nucleotides matching TRBD2. J was trimmed by 3 bases and V by 4 bases; bases with no gene match: 11. Germline assignment: CDR1 SGHDN and CDR2 FVKESK. The CDR3 sequence is 18 residues long. CDR3 amino acids: CASSPTHSGGAFYNEQFF. DNA for the CDR3: TGTGCCAGCAGCCCGACCCATAGCGGGGGGGCCTTCTACAATGAGCAGTTCTTC.

This clone was found once. The rearrangement joins TRBV20-1 to TRBJ2-7, with D uncertain. Trimming stripped 3 bases from V and 3 bases from J, with 9 bases between. Germline CDR1 is DFQATT and CDR2 is SNEGSKA (reference sequence). The CDR3 consists of 12 residues. CDR3 amino acids: CSASVRFYEQYF. CDR3 in DNA: TGCAGTGCTAGTGTCAGGTTCTACGAGCAGTACTTC.

V and J are TRBV4-2 and TRBJ1-6, with 7 bases fitting TRBD1. V lost 0 bases to trimming and J lost 10 bases; unmatched junction nucleotides: 12. Germline V CDR1 and CDR2: LGHNA, YNFKEQ. This CDR3 is 17 amino acids long. The CDR3 protein is CASSQDLAGGIASPLHF. The CDR3 region has the DNA TGTGCCAGCAGCCAAGATTTAGCAGGGGGTATAGCCTCACCCCTCCACTTT.

The rearrangement joins TRBV27 to TRBJ2-1; TRBD1 matches 7 bases. This CDR3 is built from 18 residues. V gave up 6 bases and J gave up 0 bases; unmatched junction bases: 14. The germline V gene has CDR1 MNHEY and CDR2 SMNVEV (reference sequence). The CDR3 spells CASRPTGAASSSYNEQFF. The DNA of the CDR3 is TGTGCCAGCAGACCAACAGGGGCCGCCTCAAGCTCCTACAATGAGCAGTTCTTC.

This chain joins TRBV29-1 and TRBJ1-4, with TRBD1 matching 7 bases. V was clipped by 7 bases and J by 7 bases; unmatched bases: 9. The CDR3 covers 13 residues. Germline V gives CDR1 SQVTM, CDR2 ANQGSEA. The CDR3 DNA follows: TGCAGCGCCGCGACAGGGCGAGGTGAAAAACTGTTTTTT. Encoded protein: CSAATGRGEKLFF.

The gene calls are TRBV5-1 and TRBJ2-7; 8 nucleotides agree with TRBD2. The trim removed 1 base at V and 2 bases at J, leaving 5 bases unmatched. CDR1 SGHRS and CDR2 YFSETQ come from the germline V gene. The CDR3 totals 15 residues. The CDR3 reads CASSLIAGPAYEQYF. DNA for the CDR3: TGCGCCAGCAGCTTGATAGCGGGGCCGGCCTACGAGCAGTACTTC.

V gene TRBV7-9 combines with J gene TRBJ1-4; D might be TRBD1 (6 bases). Germline V lookup: CDR1 SEHNR, CDR2 FQNEAQ (reference sequence). The CDR3 is 16 residues long. Between the trimmed V and J ends, which lost 4 bases and 0 bases, there was a span of 12 bases. CDR3 DNA: TGTGCCAGCAGCTACAGACAGGTTGCAACTAATGAAAAACTGTTTTTT. This gives the protein CASSYRQVATNEKLFF.

The chain joins TRBV5-1 to TRBJ2-5, with D perhaps TRBD2 (7 bases). The CDR3 consists of 15 residues. Germline V CDR1 and CDR2: SGHRS, YFSETQ. V lost 1 base and J 5 bases, leaving 15 bases between the germline ends. The CDR3 spells CASSLWGGPRETQYF. CDR3 DNA sequence: TGCGCCAGCAGCTTGTGGGGGGGCCCCCGGGAGACCCAGTACTTC.

This clone was seen a few times. This chain links TRBV7-2 with TRBJ1-2; TRBD1 agrees at 7 bases. Germline loops: CDR1 SGHTA, CDR2 FQGNSA. V was pared by 5 bases and J by 6 bases, with 12 bases of the junction left unmatched. This CDR3 comprises 15 residues. The CDR3, as DNA: TGTGCCAGCAGCCCAGACAGGGCAAGGGGGGATGGCTACACCTTC. Its translation: CASSPDRARGDGYTF.

The chain couples TRBV11-2 to TRBJ2-1, with TRBD2 matching 10 bases. The trim removed 4 bases at V and 6 bases at J, leaving 18 bases unmatched. Germline assignment: CDR1 SGHAT and CDR2 FQNNGV. The CDR3 is 19 amino acids. In DNA form, the CDR3 reads TGTGCCAGCAGCTCAAGGCCGGCTAGCGGGAGAGTTAGGGGCAATGAGCAGTTCTTC. Its protein is CASSSRPASGRVRGNEQFF.

This chain links TRBV28 with TRBJ1-3; D is unclear. V was shortened by 5 bases and J by 0 bases, with 11 bases between the two germline ends. The V gene's germline CDR1 is MDHEN and CDR2 SYDVKM. This CDR3 is 15 amino acids long. This CDR3 is CASSEGGSSGNTIYF. The CDR3 region has the DNA TGTGCCAGCAGTGAGGGCGGGAGCTCTGGAAACACCATATATTTT.

The V call is TRBV19, the J call TRBJ1-5; TRBD1 is a possible D gene (6 bases). This CDR3 is built from 15 residues. Germline assignment: CDR1 LNHDA and CDR2 SQIVND (reference sequence). The V gene lost 6 bases and the J gene lost 1 base, with 13 bases spanning the gap. DNA of the CDR3: TGTGCCAGTAGGAGGGGGGGAAGGAGCAATCAGCCCCAGCATTTT. Protein sequence: CASRRGGRSNQPQHF.

There are a few counts of this clone. V gene TRBV27 combines with J gene TRBJ2-2, with unresolved D. V lost 5 bases to trimming and J lost 5 bases, with 12 bases between them. From germline, CDR1 is MNHEY and CDR2 SMNVEV (reference sequence). The CDR3 is made up of 14 amino acids. This CDR3 is CASSLMTGTGELFF. As DNA, the CDR3 is TGTGCCAGCAGTCTGATGACTGGGACCGGGGAGCTGTTTTTT.

The chain uses TRBV12-3 or TRBV12-4 and TRBJ1-4, with D hard to call. V lost 7 bases and J 4 bases, leaving 10 bases between the germline ends. This CDR3 is 13 amino acids long. The DNA for the CDR3 is TGTGCCAGCACCCGCGGCCGTAATGAAAAACTGTTTTTT. Encoded protein: CASTRGRNEKLFF.

This clone showed up just a few times. The chain combines TRBV5-1 with TRBJ2-3; possible D gene TRBD2, 6 bases. Germline-derived CDR1 and CDR2 are SGHRS and YFSETQ. With 4 bases removed from V and 5 bases from J, the gap between germline ends came to 20 bases. The length of the CDR3 is 16 residues. CDR3 DNA sequence: TGCGCCAGCAGCGGGACTGCGGCTGCTGGACGAGATACGCAGTATTTT. This sequence encodes CASSGTAAAGRDTQYF.

The chain carries TRBV6-4 and TRBJ2-2; D call uncertain. The ends were cut back, 5 bases at V and 2 bases at J, with 3 bases in the middle. The CDR3 has 12 amino acids. Per the germline V gene, CDR1 is MRHNA and CDR2 is SNTAGT. CDR3: CASSPNTGELFF. The CDR3 region has the DNA TGTGCCAGCAGTCCAAACACCGGGGAGCTGTTTTTT.